A single T cell receptor beta chain is shown here with its context. Which antigen it targets is not known. Per-base quality was not reported, and no clone a single base away is much larger than it. The sample belongs to a study of T cell clonotyping in hematopoietic cell transplantation (dated by TCRdb to about 2021). Looking at the study overall: Pretransplant recipient samples were obtained after cytoreduction. A total of 130 to 150 blood samples were collected in the study from roughly 32 consecutive transplant recipients and their related donors. Patient recruitment ran from 2015 to early 2017, and follow-up continued until late 2020 or death.

Including cysteine and phenylalanine, the CDR3 has 14 amino acids. The DNA shown is the 42-base CDR3, in frame from base 1. The germline V gene encodes CDR1 SGHTA and CDR2 FQGNSA. After removal of 4 bases from V and 6 bases from J, the junction retains 7 bases not matched to a gene. The paper's findings and limits, for the study overall: Only a small fraction of recipient repertoires overlapped donor repertoires, with over 95% appearing de novo at the given depth. Broader posttransplant TCR repertoire diversity was predicted by donor and pretransplant recipient Inverse Simpson Index values. The sample size was limited, and because cells were not sorted, the contributions of CD4 and CD8 repertoires could not be separated. After transplant, TCR diversity in recipients dropped, and pathologically expanded clonotypes increased progressively from day 30 to day 180.

The immunoSEQ assay, a bias-controlled multiplex PCR using V- and J-specific primers, was used to amplify TCR beta CDR3 regions from genomic DNA. In a second PCR step, a proprietary barcode and Illumina adapter sequences were attached to the CDR3 amplicons. CDR3 libraries were sequenced on an Illumina MiSeq instrument. Processing in the source paper ran as follows. Export and quality control were performed with immunoSEQ Analyzer 3.0, and downstream analyses were performed with R Bioconductor and Immunarch. Only productive rearrangements within the normalized downsampled data set were used in the calculation of repertoire metrics. In the normalized cohort, clonotypes with more than 5 templates were defined as pathologically expanded. The Inverse Simpson Index served as the measure of repertoire diversity. CMV-specificity analyses were carried out on the non-normalized data set to capture all clonotypes. What TCRdb holds here is the immuneACCESS table cut down to in-frame rearrangements. Part of the clones is not present; checked against another copy, under half of the missing clones reflect an unresolved V gene, and the others are unexplained. V, J and clone size derive from that table, while D and trimming were established from the DNA sequence. For this sample the table gives approximately 42,000 clones, of which 85% were detected only once. The ten largest clones capture around 3% of the sample.

The sample's time point label, in plain terms: recipient sample about 28 days before transplant, after cytoreduction. Blood from recipients was drawn roughly 28 days before transplant, then again at days 30, 100 and 180 after transplant. Nuclei Lysis Solution was used to extract genomic DNA from fresh or cryopreserved unfractionated peripheral blood mononuclear cells. The rearrangement joined TRBV7-2 to TRBJ2-7, with 9 middle bases fitting TRBD1. The receptor comes from a man in his sixties with acute myeloid leukemia. Some clones in this sample may be carry-over from other donors' samples. Sequencing was performed on peripheral blood mononuclear cells, taken before stem cell transplant. The CDR3 amino acid sequence is: CASSSGTGRFEQYF. The DNA sequence is given as TGTGCCAGCAGCTCCGGGACAGGGAGGTTCGAGCAGTACTTC.